These 24 T cell receptor beta chains originate from one sample sequenced in a study of blood T cell repertoires in COVID-19. This table comes from immunoSEQ multiplex PCR, and its TCRdb copy is limited to in-frame clones, with some not included. The sample carries some 250,000 clones, approximately 82% recorded once. Sequencing input: peripheral blood. The receptors originated from a woman in her late teens or twenties with acute or convalescent COVID-19.

This clone was recorded once. The V call is TRBV18, the J call TRBJ2-1; TRBD2 might be the D (6 bases). Trimming removed 0 bases at V and 5 bases at J, with 11 bases between. Looked up from germline, CDR1 is KGHSH and CDR2 is LQKENI. The CDR3 is 15 residues long. The CDR3 region is CASSPPERGNNEQFF. CDR3 DNA sequence: TGTGCCAGCTCACCACCCGAACGGGGGAACAATGAGCAGTTCTTC.

The CDR3 coding sequence is TGTGCCACCAGCAGCCATCCCCGCGCCGATGGCTACACCTTC. It specifies CATSSHPRADGYTF. This sequence joins TRBV15 and TRBJ1-2; no definite D call. Germline CDR1 LNHNV, CDR2 YYDKDF (reference sequence). Trimming took off 3 bases at V and 6 bases at J, with 14 bases between the two ends. The CDR3 contains 14 residues.

The CDR3 loop reads CASRGEGGFGTAFF. CDR3 nucleotide sequence: TGCGCCAGCAGAGGTGAGGGAGGGTTTGGTACGGCTTTCTTT. The chain employs TRBV5-1 and TRBJ1-1, with D unresolved. This CDR3 spans 14 amino acids. The ends were cut back, 5 bases at V and 11 bases at J, with 22 bases in the middle. CDR1 and CDR2 (germline): SGHRS, YFSETQ.

This clone was seen only once. This chain uses TRBV27 with TRBJ2-1; TRBD1 is a possible D gene (5 bases). Trimming took off 11 bases at V and 5 bases at J, with 10 bases between the two ends. CDR1 and CDR2 (germline): MNHEY, SMNVEV (reference sequence). The CDR3 loop spans 11 amino acids. Written as DNA, the CDR3 is TGTGCCGCAACAGGTAACAATGAGCAGTTCTTC. This encodes CAATGNNEQFF.

This chain connects TRBV3-1 (or the pseudogene TRBV3-2) to TRBJ2-7; TRBD2 agrees at 12 bases. The germline CDR1 and CDR2 sequences are LGHDT and YNNKEL (reference sequence). V gave up 4 bases and J gave up 0 bases; unmatched junction bases: 7. CDR3 size: 17 residues. CDR3 sequence reads: CASSLGLAGSSSYEQYF. In DNA, the CDR3 is TGTGCCAGCAGCCTGGGACTAGCGGGCTCGAGCTCCTACGAGCAGTACTTC.

The chain uses TRBV5-1 and TRBJ2-7; TRBD2 agrees at 8 bases. Germline values: CDR1 SGHRS, CDR2 YFSETQ. Trimming took 0 bases from V and 5 from J; bases not matched to a gene: 4. The CDR3 runs to 14 residues. The CDR3 reads CASSLAGLAHEQYF. As DNA, the CDR3 is TGCGCCAGCAGCTTGGCCGGACTAGCCCACGAGCAGTACTTC.

The chain is built from TRBV7-9 and TRBJ1-1, with TRBD1 matching over 10 bases. The CDR3 runs to 16 residues. The V and J ends lost 6 bases and 0 bases, in that order; junction bases with no gene match: 7. From germline, CDR1 is SEHNR and CDR2 FQNEAQ (reference sequence). The CDR3 DNA follows: TGTGCCAGCAGACCGACAGGGGGCCCCATGAACACTGAAGCTTTCTTT. Translated, it gives CASRPTGGPMNTEAFF.

The chain is built from TRBV9 and TRBJ2-2; perhaps TRBD1 as D (7 bases). The CDR3 totals 18 residues. CDR1 SGDLS and CDR2 YYNGEE come from the germline V gene. V lost 4 bases and J lost 2, with 21 bases in between. CDR3 sequence reads: CASSRRRTGGLNTGELFF. DNA for the CDR3: TGTGCCAGCAGCAGACGGCGGACAGGCGGACTAAACACCGGGGAGCTGTTTTTT.

This chain links TRBV3-1 (or the pseudogene TRBV3-2) with TRBJ1-2; D uncertain. V was cut by 3 bases and J by 8 bases, with 16 bases left in between. The CDR3 is 14 residues long. The V gene's germline CDR1 is LGHDT and CDR2 YNNKEL (reference sequence). CDR3 DNA sequence: TGTGCCAGCAGCCACCAAGACGGGGTCCGAGGCTACACCTTC. It codes for CASSHQDGVRGYTF.

The chain combines TRBV5-1 with TRBJ1-2, with D uncertain. V gave up 0 bases and J gave up 1 base, with 7 bases separating them. This CDR3 spans 14 amino acids. Germline CDR1 and CDR2: SGHRS and YFSETQ. CDR3 sequence (DNA): TGCGCCAGCAGCTTGGGGCCTGATAACTATGGCTACACCTTC. Amino acids: CASSLGPDNYGYTF.

The chain carries TRBV6-1 and TRBJ1-6, with D possibly being TRBD1 (6 bases). V was shortened by 3 bases and J by 7 bases, with 13 bases between the two germline ends. The CDR3 runs 15 residues. The V gene's germline CDR1 is MNHNS and CDR2 SASEGT. The CDR3, as DNA: TGTGCCAGCAGTGAGACAGGTCATCCCAATTCACCCCTCCACTTT. Its protein is CASSETGHPNSPLHF.

This clone was seen just once. The chain links TRBV5-6 to TRBJ2-2; 8 bases are a match to TRBD1. The germline gives CDR1 SGHDT, CDR2 YYEEEE. V lost 1 base, J lost 5 bases, and 1 base stayed unmatched. The CDR3 is made up of 14 amino acids. The CDR3 sequence is CASSLTGGTGELFF. The CDR3 bases are TGTGCCAGCAGCTTGACAGGGGGTACCGGGGAGCTGTTTTTT.

On this clone itself: Other nucleotide sequences in the sample specify the same CDR3. The CDR3 spells CASSLSGYEQYF. In nucleotides, the CDR3 is TGTGCCAGCAGTTTATCCGGGTACGAGCAGTACTTC. This chain joins TRBV27 and TRBJ2-7; D call uncertain. The germline V gene encodes CDR1 MNHEY and CDR2 SMNVEV (reference sequence). The CDR3 is 12 amino acids. Trimming shortened V by 0 bases and J by 4 bases, and 4 bases separated the two germline ends.

The chain uses TRBV28 and TRBJ2-7, with 11 bases aligning to TRBD2. Germline CDR1 reads MDHEN; CDR2 reads SYDVKM. J was trimmed by 7 bases and V by 6 bases; bases with no gene match: 8. This CDR3 contains 14 residues. The DNA of the CDR3 is TGTGCCAGCAGAACGACTAGCGGGACTCGGGAGCAGTACTTC. Translating it yields CASRTTSGTREQYF.

J is TRBJ2-7 and V is TRBV7-2; 7 bases fit TRBD2. This CDR3 region has 14 residues. The germline V gene has CDR1 SGHTA and CDR2 FQGNSA. The V gene end was trimmed by 2 bases and the J gene end by 2 bases; junction bases not matched to a gene: 3. The CDR3, as DNA: TGTGCCAGCAGCTTACGCGGGAGAGCCTACGAGCAGTACTTC. Translating gives CASSLRGRAYEQYF.

The chain recombines TRBV19 with TRBJ1-5; 7 bases match TRBD1. The germline V gene encodes CDR1 LNHDA and CDR2 SQIVND (reference sequence). V shed 6 bases and J 6 bases; nucleotides not matched to a gene: 8. The CDR3 runs to 14 residues. Here the CDR3 DNA reads TGTGCCAGTAGAACACCAGGGGGAACTCAGCCCCAGCATTTT. Translated: CASRTPGGTQPQHF.

The CDR3 region is CASSLGMVGTSTDTQYF. The DNA of the CDR3 is TGCGCCAGCAGCTTGGGAATGGTGGGCACTAGCACAGATACGCAGTATTTT. The chain couples TRBV5-1 to TRBJ2-3; D is uncertain. The V end lost 0 bases, the J end lost 0 bases, and 14 bases lay between the germline ends. The germline V gene encodes CDR1 SGHRS and CDR2 YFSETQ. The CDR3 sequence is 17 residues long.

A note on this clone: This specimen includes other DNA sequences encoding the same CDR3. This chain uses TRBV29-1 with TRBJ1-4, with TRBD1 matching over 8 bases. Germline-derived CDR1 and CDR2 are SQVTM and ANQGSEA. The length of the CDR3 is 13 residues. With 6 bases clipped from V and 8 bases from J, the junction kept 8 bases outside the gene matches. CDR3 in amino acids: CSVGRGPGEKLFF. As DNA, the CDR3 is TGCAGCGTAGGCAGGGGGCCGGGAGAAAAACTGTTTTTT.

This chain uses TRBV5-1 with TRBJ2-2, with 9 bases fitting TRBD2. Germline values: CDR1 SGHRS, CDR2 YFSETQ. V shed 0 bases, J shed 3 bases, and the junction held 24 bases outside the gene matches. CDR3 length: 23 amino acids. The CDR3 sequence: CASSLGLTGHGLSRTSDTGELFF. The CDR3 nucleotides are TGCGCCAGCAGCTTGGGTCTAACGGGACACGGGCTGAGTCGGACTAGCGACACCGGGGAGCTGTTTTTT.

The gene calls are TRBV20-1 and TRBJ2-5; TRBD1 matches at 7 bases. There are 11 residues in the CDR3. The V gene's germline CDR1 is DFQATT and CDR2 SNEGSKA (reference sequence). V gave up 3 bases and J gave up 7 bases; unmatched junction bases: 2. This CDR3 reads CSARTGRTQYF. CDR3 in DNA: TGCAGTGCTAGGACAGGGAGGACCCAGTACTTC.

V and J are TRBV6-2 or TRBV6-3 and TRBJ1-2; perhaps TRBD1 as D (6 bases). CDR1 is MNHEY and CDR2 is SVGEGT in the germline V gene. CDR3 size: 15 residues. V was trimmed by 6 bases and J by 5 bases, leaving 19 bases between them. The CDR3 coding sequence is TGTGCCAGCAGCCAGGGGCGGCATCACTCTTATGGCTACACCTTC. It specifies CASSQGRHHSYGYTF.

This clone was detected a few times. V usage is TRBV28 and J usage is TRBJ1-6, with D hard to call. Trimming took 8 bases from V and 5 from J, leaving 10 bases between them. Germline V CDR1 and CDR2: MDHEN, SYDVKM. This CDR3 is 13 amino acids long. Here the CDR3 DNA reads TGTGCCAGCGGCGGGCAGAATAATTCACCCCTCCACTTT. Protein product: CASGGQNNSPLHF.

The J gene is TRBJ1-1, the V gene TRBV18; 7 nucleotides line up with TRBD1. V lost 5 bases and J lost 1; bases outside the gene matches: 1. CDR1 KGHSH and CDR2 LQKENI come from the germline V gene. The CDR3 spans 13 residues. CDR3 protein: CASSGTANTEAFF. The CDR3 nucleotides are TGTGCCAGCTCAGGGACAGCGAACACTGAAGCTTTCTTT.

This rearrangement joins TRBV3-1 (or the pseudogene TRBV3-2) to TRBJ2-1; maybe TRBD1 (5 bases). The germline V gene encodes CDR1 LGHDT and CDR2 YNNKEL (reference sequence). Deletions cut 4 bases from V and 6 bases from J, with 13 bases between. CDR3 length equals 14 residues. CDR3 bases: TGTGCCAGCAGCCCTCGGACACTGGGCAATGAGCAGTTCTTC. This gives the protein CASSPRTLGNEQFF.